The rows below give T cell receptor beta chains drawn from one sample of a study of T cells in Graves' hyperthyroidism and ophthalmopathy. TCRdb itself ran the multiplex PCR reads through MiXCR, one entry per CDR3 protein. The sample lists about 400,000 distinct CDR3 sequences; 20% to 25% were seen once. Sequencing used blood. The receptors here all came from a middle-aged man with Graves' hyperthyroidism. Both conserved end residues are part of each CDR3.

V	J	CDR3
TRBV19	TRBJ2-1	CASSPRLGGLHEQFF
TRBV11-2	TRBJ2-5	CASSLVRTQYF
TRBV5-1	TRBJ2-1	CASSANRLEDEQFF
TRBV3-1	TRBJ2-2	CASSQVSTTGELFF
TRBV30	TRBJ2-1	CAWSVLVIRNEQFF
TRBV5-6	TRBJ2-7	CASSWTGTGPYEQYF
TRBV7-2	TRBJ2-7	CASSLDPGLAGDEQYF
TRBV19	TRBJ2-2	CASSIQGVHFANTGELFF
TRBV28	TRBJ2-7	CASKLLGQSAYEQYF
TRBV10-3	TRBJ2-4	CAISEGTSQYF
TRBV5-6	TRBJ2-1	CASSLLGLADNEQFF
TRBV20-1	TRBJ2-1	CSASVSSGAYNEQFF
TRBV12-3/TRBV12-4	TRBJ2-7	CASSSAGGGYEQYF
TRBV11-2	TRBJ2-1	CAGSYRRSGAYNEQFF
TRBV20-1	TRBJ2-1	CSAGSGTTNEQFF
TRBV27	TRBJ2-7	CASTWTGVTYEQYF
TRBV9	TRBJ2-7	CASSVGDRVDEQYF
TRBV19	TRBJ2-7	CVSSIDRVKGEQYF
TRBV10-3	TRBJ2-1	CAISEGGSYNKQFF
TRBV3-1	TRBJ2-7	CASSQAGGDGYEQYF
TRBV2	TRBJ1-1	CASSKGNLNTEAFF
TRBV7-3	TRBJ2-7	CASSLGRGGSYEQYF
TRBV15	TRBJ2-7	CATSRDFRGGEQYF
TRBV9	TRBJ2-7	CASSVDLPRAYEQYF
TRBV27	TRBJ2-5	CASSLSPPLYPQRTSEEETQYF
TRBV18	TRBJ2-7	CASSPPSRDRPYEQYF
TRBV20-1	TRBJ1-6	CSARAWDRNADSPLHF
TRBV27	TRBJ2-1	CASTTGGSYNEQFF
TRBV27	TRBJ2-2	CATSDLQGGNTGELFF
TRBV12-3/TRBV12-4	TRBJ2-2	CASSLVAGDTGELFF
TRBV6-2/TRBV6-3	TRBJ2-5	CASSPWTTQETQYF
TRBV11-2	TRBJ2-5	CTSSLDPQTQYF
TRBV18	.	CGSRPGTQSNEQYF
TRBV5-5	TRBJ2-7	CASSTHAGTSYEQYF
TRBV6-1	TRBJ1-1	CASRSGGGNTEAFF
TRBV9	TRBJ2-7	CASSVGPIDYEQYF
TRBV7-2	TRBJ2-1	CASSLGSGGYNEQFF
TRBV4-1	TRBJ2-3	CASSLARPDTQYF
TRBV6-2/TRBV6-3	TRBJ2-1	CASTGLAAYSYNEQFF
TRBV20-1	TRBJ2-1	CSAREWEMRNEQFF
TRBV29-1	TRBJ1-1	CSVRDRVLGTEAFF
TRBV20-1	TRBJ1-5	CSASSGLSNQPQHF
TRBV7-9	TRBJ2-7	CASSTGLAHEQYF
TRBV5-1	TRBJ2-1	CASSLYAGLEVGQFF
TRBV6-5	TRBJ2-5	CASSYHGATQETQYF
TRBV12-3/TRBV12-4	TRBJ2-7	CASSDSSYEQYF
TRBV10-2	TRBJ2-1	CASSDPPAYNEQFF
TRBV5-1	TRBJ1-5	CASSLTGGNQPQHF
TRBV7-2	TRBJ1-5	CASSFFGEVNQPQHF
TRBV24-1	TRBJ2-5	CATSDYGQAGGETQYF
TRBV15	TRBJ1-3	CATSRDFLGTGNTIYF
TRBV5-1	TRBJ2-3	CASSFLAGVDTQYF
TRBV15	TRBJ1-5	CATSRDPGALEPQHF
TRBV12-3/TRBV12-4	TRBJ1-2	CASNLGRGGRGGYTF
TRBV27	TRBJ2-3	CASSSRLAGVRGDTQYF
TRBV27	TRBJ2-4	CASSFRTGSLNVKNIQYF
TRBV28	TRBJ2-7	CASSSTGLSSYEQYF
TRBV7-8	TRBJ2-3	CASSPGTRQRTDTQYF
TRBV7-2	TRBJ1-1	CASSLSGIEAFF
TRBV27	TRBJ2-7	CASGAGLGAYEQYF